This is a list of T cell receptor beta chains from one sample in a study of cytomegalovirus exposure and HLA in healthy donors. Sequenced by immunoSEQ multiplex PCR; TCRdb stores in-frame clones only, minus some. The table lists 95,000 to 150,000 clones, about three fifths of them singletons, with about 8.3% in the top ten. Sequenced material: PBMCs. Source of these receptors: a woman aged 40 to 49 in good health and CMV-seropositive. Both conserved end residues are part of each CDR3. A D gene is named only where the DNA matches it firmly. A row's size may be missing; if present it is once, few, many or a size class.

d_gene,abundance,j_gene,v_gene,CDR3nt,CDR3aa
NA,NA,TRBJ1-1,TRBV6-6,TGTGCCAGCAGGGCGACAGCGAACACTGAAGCTTTCTTT,CASRATANTEAFF
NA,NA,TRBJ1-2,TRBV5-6,TGTGCCAGCAGCGCCACAGGACTAGCTAACTATGGCTACACCTTC,CASSATGLANYGYTF
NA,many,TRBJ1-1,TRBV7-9,TGTGCCAGCAGCAACACAGAAGGCACTGAAGCTTTCTTT,CASSNTEGTEAFF
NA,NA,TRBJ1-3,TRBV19,TGTGCCAGTAGTTGGCTCTCTGGAAACACCATATATTTT,CASSWLSGNTIYF
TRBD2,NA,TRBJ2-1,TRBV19,TGTGCCAGTAGTATTCAAGGAAGCGGGATAATTAGAGACAATGAGCAGTTCTTC,CASSIQGSGIIRDNEQFF
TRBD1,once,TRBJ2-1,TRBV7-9,TGTGCCAGCAGCCCCTCGGGACAGGGACGCAATGAGCAGTTCTTC,CASSPSGQGRNEQFF
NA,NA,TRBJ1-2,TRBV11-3,TGTGCCAGCAGCTTATTCTCCGGGAAGGGAGGCTACACCTTC,CASSLFSGKGGYTF
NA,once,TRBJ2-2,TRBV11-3,TGTGCCAGCAGCTTAGAGGGGGGAACCGGGGAGCTGTTTTTT,CASSLEGGTGELFF
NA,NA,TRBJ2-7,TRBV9,TGTGCCAGCAGCGTAGGAGGGAGAGGTGAAGACCTATACGAGCAGTACTTC,CASSVGGRGEDLYEQYF
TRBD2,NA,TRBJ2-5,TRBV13,TGTGCCAGCAGCAATACTGGCCAGCGGGAAAGGGCCCAAGAGACCCAGTACTTC,CASSNTGQRERAQETQYF